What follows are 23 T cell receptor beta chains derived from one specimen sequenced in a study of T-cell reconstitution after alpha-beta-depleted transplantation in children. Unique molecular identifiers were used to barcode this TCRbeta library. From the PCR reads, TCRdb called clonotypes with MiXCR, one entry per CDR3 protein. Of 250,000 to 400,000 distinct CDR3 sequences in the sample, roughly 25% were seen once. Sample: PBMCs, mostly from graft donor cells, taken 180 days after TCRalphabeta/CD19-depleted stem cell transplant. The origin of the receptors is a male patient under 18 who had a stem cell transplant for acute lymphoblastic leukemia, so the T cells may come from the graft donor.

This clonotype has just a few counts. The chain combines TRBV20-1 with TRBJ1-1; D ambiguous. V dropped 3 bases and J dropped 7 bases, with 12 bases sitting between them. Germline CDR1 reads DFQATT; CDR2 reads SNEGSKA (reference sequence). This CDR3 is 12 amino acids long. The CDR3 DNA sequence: TGCAGTGCTAGTTTAAGGCGGGTTGAAGCTTTCTTT. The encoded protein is CSASLRRVEAFF.

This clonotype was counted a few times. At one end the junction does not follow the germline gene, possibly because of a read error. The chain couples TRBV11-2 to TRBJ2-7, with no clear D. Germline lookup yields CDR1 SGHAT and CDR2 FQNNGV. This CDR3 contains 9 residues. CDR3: CASSDRSHF. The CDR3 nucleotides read TGTGCCAGCAGCGACCGGAGCCACTTC.

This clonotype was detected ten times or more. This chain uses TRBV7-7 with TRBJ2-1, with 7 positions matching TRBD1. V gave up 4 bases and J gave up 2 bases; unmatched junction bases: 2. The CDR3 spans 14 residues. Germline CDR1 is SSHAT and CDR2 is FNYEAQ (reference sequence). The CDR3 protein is CASSSQGAYNEQFF. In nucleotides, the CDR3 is TGTGCCAGCAGCTCCCAGGGGGCCTACAATGAGCAGTTCTTC.

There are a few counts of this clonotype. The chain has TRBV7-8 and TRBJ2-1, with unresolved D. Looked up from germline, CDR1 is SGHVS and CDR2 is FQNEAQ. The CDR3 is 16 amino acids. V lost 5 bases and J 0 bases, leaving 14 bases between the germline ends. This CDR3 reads CASSPPPAPSYNEQFF. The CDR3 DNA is TGTGCCAGCAGCCCACCGCCAGCCCCCTCCTACAATGAGCAGTTCTTC.

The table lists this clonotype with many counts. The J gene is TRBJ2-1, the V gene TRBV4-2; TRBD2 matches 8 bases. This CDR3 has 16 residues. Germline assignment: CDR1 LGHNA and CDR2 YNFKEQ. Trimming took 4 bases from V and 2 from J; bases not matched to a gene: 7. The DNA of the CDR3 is TGTGCCAGCAGCCCTCTTTCGCGGGAGGCCTACAATGAGCAGTTCTTC. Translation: CASSPLSREAYNEQFF.

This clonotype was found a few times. In DNA, the CDR3 is TGTGCCAGCAGCCGGAGCCGGAGCGGGAGCACAGATACGCAGTATTTT. It codes for CASSRSRSGSTDTQYF. J is TRBJ2-3 and V is TRBV7-6; D is possibly TRBD2 (6 bases). The CDR3 consists of 16 residues. V was shortened by 5 bases and J by 0 bases, with 15 bases between the two germline ends. Germline CDR1 is SGHVS and CDR2 is FNYEAQ.

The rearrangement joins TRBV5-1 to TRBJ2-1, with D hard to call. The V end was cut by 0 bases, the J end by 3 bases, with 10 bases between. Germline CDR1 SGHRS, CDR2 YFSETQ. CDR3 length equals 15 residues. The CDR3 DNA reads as TGCGCCAGCAGCTTGGTTGGAATCGGCTACAATGAGCAGTTCTTC. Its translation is CASSLVGIGYNEQFF. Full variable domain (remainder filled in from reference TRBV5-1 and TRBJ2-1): KAGVTQTPRYLIKTRGQQVTLSCSPISGHRSVSWYQQTPGQGLQFLFEYFSETQRNKGNFPGRFSGRQFSNSRSEMNVSTLELGDSALYLCASSLVGIGYNEQFFGPGTRLTVL.

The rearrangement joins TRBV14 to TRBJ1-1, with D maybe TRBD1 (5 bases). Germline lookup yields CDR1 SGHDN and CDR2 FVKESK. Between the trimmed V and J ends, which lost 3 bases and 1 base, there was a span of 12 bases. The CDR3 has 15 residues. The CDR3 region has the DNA TGTGCCAGCAGCCACCGACAGATGCGGAACACTGAAGCTTTCTTT. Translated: CASSHRQMRNTEAFF. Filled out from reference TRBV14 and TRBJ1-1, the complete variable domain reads EAGVTQFPSHSVIEKGQTVTLRCDPISGHDNLYWYRRVMGKEIKFLLHFVKESKQDESGMPNNRFLAERTGGTYSTLKVQPAELEDSGVYFCASSHRQMRNTEAFFGQGTRLTVV.

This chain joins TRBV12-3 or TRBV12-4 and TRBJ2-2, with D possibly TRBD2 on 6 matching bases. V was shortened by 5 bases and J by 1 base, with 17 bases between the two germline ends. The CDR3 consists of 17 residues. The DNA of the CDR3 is TGTGCCAGCAGTCTCCCCTGGGGGGTGGGGAACACCGGGGAGCTGTTTTTT. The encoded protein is CASSLPWGVGNTGELFF.

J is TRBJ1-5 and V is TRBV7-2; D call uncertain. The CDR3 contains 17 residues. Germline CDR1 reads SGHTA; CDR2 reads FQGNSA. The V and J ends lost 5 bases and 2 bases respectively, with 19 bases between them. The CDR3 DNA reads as TGTGCCAGCAGCCCTGGAGGGTCATCTGGGGGCAATCAGCCCCAGCATTTT. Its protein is CASSPGGSSGGNQPQHF.

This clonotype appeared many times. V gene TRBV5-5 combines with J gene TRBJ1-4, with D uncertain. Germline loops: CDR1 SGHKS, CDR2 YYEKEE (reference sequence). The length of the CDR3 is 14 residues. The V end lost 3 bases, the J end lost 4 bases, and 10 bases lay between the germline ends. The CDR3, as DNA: TGTGCCAGCAGCTCGGGGTCTCTTAATGAAAAACTGTTTTTT. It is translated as CASSSGSLNEKLFF.

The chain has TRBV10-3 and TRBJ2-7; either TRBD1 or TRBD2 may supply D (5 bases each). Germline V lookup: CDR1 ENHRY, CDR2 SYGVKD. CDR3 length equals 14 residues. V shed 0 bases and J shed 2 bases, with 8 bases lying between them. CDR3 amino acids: CAISESGETYEQYF. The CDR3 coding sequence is TGTGCCATCAGTGAGTCGGGGGAAACCTACGAGCAGTACTTC.

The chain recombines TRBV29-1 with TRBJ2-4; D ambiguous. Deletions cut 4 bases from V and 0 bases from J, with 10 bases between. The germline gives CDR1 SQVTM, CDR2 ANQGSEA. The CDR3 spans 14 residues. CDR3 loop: CSVGGVLAKNIQYF. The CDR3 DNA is TGCAGCGTTGGAGGCGTCCTAGCCAAAAACATTCAGTACTTC.

The CDR3 here is CASSLDRAAEQFF. The DNA of the CDR3 is TGTGCCAGCAGCTTGGACAGGGCCGCTGAGCAGTTCTTC. The chain carries TRBV7-7 and TRBJ2-1, with 8 bases fitting TRBD1. The CDR3 runs 13 residues. Germline CDR1 SSHAT, CDR2 FNYEAQ (reference sequence). Unmatched junction bases numbered 4, after V lost 3 bases and J lost 9 bases.

CDR3 bases: TGCGCCAGCAGCTTGCCCCCAGCCTCAGTTAATGGCTACACCTTC. It encodes CASSLPPASVNGYTF. The rearrangement joins TRBV5-1 to TRBJ1-2; the D is unclear. From germline, CDR1 is SGHRS and CDR2 YFSETQ. Trimming stripped 1 base from V and 6 bases from J, with 16 bases between. The CDR3 runs 15 residues.

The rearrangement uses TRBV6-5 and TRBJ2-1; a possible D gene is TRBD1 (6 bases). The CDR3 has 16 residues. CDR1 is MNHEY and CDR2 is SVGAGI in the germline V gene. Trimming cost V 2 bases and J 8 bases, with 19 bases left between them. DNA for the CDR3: TGTGCCAGCAGTTACGTTACAGGGTGGGGGATAGATGAGCAGTTCTTC. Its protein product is CASSYVTGWGIDEQFF.

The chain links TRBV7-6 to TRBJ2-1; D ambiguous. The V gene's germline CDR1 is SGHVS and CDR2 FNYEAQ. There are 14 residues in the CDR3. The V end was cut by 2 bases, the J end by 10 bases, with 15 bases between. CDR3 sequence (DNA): TGTGCCAGCAGCTTAAGTATCCGGGCTGGGGAGCAGTTCTTC. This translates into CASSLSIRAGEQFF.

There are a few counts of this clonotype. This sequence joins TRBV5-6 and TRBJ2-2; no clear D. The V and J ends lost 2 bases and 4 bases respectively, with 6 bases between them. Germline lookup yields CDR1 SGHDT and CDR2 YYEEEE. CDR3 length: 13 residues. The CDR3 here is CASSFQRTGELFF. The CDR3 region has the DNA TGTGCCAGCAGCTTCCAACGCACCGGGGAGCTGTTTTTT.

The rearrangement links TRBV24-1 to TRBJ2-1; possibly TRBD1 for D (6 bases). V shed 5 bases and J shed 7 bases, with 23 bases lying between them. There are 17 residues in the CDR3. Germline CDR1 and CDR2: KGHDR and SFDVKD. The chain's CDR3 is CATSALRGEKGGNEQFF. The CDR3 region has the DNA TGTGCCACCAGTGCCTTGCGAGGGGAAAAAGGGGGAAATGAGCAGTTCTTC.

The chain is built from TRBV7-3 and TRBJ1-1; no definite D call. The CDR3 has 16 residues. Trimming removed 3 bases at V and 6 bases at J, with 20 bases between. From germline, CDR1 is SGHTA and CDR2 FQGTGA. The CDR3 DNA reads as TGTGCCAGCAGCTTGCTACCGGGCCCCCCGAGCGCTGAAGCTTTCTTT. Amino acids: CASSLLPGPPSAEAFF.

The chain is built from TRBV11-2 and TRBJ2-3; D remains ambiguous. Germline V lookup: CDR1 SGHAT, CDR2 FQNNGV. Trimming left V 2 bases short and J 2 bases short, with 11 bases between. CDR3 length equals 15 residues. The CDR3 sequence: CASSLRLPSTDTQYF. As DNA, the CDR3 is TGTGCCAGCAGCTTAAGGCTACCGTCCACAGATACGCAGTATTTT.

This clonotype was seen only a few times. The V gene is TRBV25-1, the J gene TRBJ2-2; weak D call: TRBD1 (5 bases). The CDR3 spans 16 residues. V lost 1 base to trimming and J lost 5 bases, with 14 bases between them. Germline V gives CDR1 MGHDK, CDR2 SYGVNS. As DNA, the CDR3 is TGTGCCAGCAGTGAATTCAATAGGGGTCCTACCGGGGAGCTGTTTTTT. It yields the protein CASSEFNRGPTGELFF.

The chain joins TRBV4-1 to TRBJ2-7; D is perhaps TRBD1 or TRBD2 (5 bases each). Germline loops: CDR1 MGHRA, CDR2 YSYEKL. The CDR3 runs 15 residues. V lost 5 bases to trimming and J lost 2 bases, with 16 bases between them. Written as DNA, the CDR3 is TGCGCCAGCAGCGCACCCGGGACCAACACCTACGAGCAGTACTTC. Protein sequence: CASSAPGTNTYEQYF.